This TCR beta chain was found in a study of cytomegalovirus exposure and HLA in healthy donors (dated by TCRdb to the late 2010s). For the wider study: An earlier analysis of 587 of the donors reported under 300 Gb of sequence data and 117 million unique TCR beta sequences obtained from about 200 million T cells. An early release covering around 630 HLA-typed donors comprised approximately 300 gigabases of sequencing data and around 80 million unique TCR sequences. The genetic ancestry cluster associated with self-reported Caucasian donors included about 81% of the roughly 410 genotyped donors. The study was designed to test whether signatures of past pathogen exposure could be identified by cataloging public T cell receptors. The study used immunosequencing to profile the T cell repertoires of some 600 subjects and linked those repertoires to cytomegalovirus serostatus. Along with the roughly 610-subject first cohort, a separate validation cohort of roughly 110 different subjects was used. To predict cytomegalovirus infection status, the study brought together high-throughput TCR immunosequencing, statistical association of individual TCRs with disease status, and machine learning. In a later analysis, previously published TCR beta repertoires from several hundred donors were re-analyzed and high-resolution HLA genotyping was added so that TCR occurrence patterns could be studied. In the later analysis, no new phenotypic data were used to find candidate immune exposures; instead, reliance was placed on TCR beta sequences and their occurrence across donors. An earlier analysis of 500 to 750 of the donors applied high-throughput TCR beta sequencing to assess whether each TCR beta V gene segment acted as functional or pseudogenic. Alongside the repertoire data, information on donor age, sex, ethnicity and CMV serostatus was compiled. Genome-wide SNP genotypes for about 65% of the 666 donors were used in a later genetic analysis, which treated that subset as a discovery cohort. All discovery cohort repertoires had been generated on a single sequencing platform. Class I and class II HLA loci were covered by the typing at four-digit resolution. Typing coverage varied by locus: roughly 629-630 donors for A, B, C, DRB1 and DQB1; approximately 500 for DQA1; more than 600 for DPA1; approximately 450 for DPB1. Because of strong linkage in the cohort, roughly 5 DR-DQ haplotypes were treated as single units for association and clustering. On average, 235,054 unique TCR beta nucleotide sequences were sequenced per donor among some 420 genotyped donors of the cohort, with roughly a sixth of those sequences being non-productive.

As to this clone: Its antigen has not been determined. No base-level quality is on record; no much larger clone is a single base apart.

At the junction V is shortened by 4 bases and J by 4 bases, with 14 bases in between. CDR1 and CDR2 (MNHNY, SVGAGI) derive from the germline V gene (reference sequence). Taken from cysteine to phenylalanine, the CDR3 has 16 residues. Only the CDR3 portion is preserved as DNA: 48 bases, with reading frame beginning at the first base. Results the study describes overall, beyond this receptor: In the study, 164 TCR beta chains were listed as associated with cytomegalovirus. In this cohort, only TCR beta chains were sequenced, and detectable features were limited by the absence of alpha or paired-chain data. A further reported finding was that TCR beta sequences accurately predicted the HLA-A and HLA-B alleles for most subjects in the first cohort. Because HLA typing was missing for some donors at each locus, association tests included only the typed subset. The presence/absence analyses assumed that sequencing depth was roughly uniform across donors, and that assumption may not be true. For the cohort, immune exposure information was limited to CMV serostatus. An association between a missense DCLRE1C variant and V-gene and J-gene trimming of TCR beta chains was found in a later genetic analysis and replicated in an independent cohort. Some IMGT-functional V segments, including TRBV6-2 and TRBV6-3, could not be told apart with the 87-base-pair reads, so those segments were excluded. The classifier was reported to diagnose cytomegalovirus status with high specificity and sensitivity in both the original cohort and the validation cohort. In a later analysis, the rate of TCR association differed among HLA loci, with DRB1 alleles having the most associated TCRs and HLA-C alleles having the fewest. The sequencing pipeline was judged likely to have produced a cluster of highly shared sequence variants as a technical artifact. According to the authors, the approach could potentially be generalized to other disease states and immunological phenotypes. Most TCR sequences were seen in very few donors, while some public TCRs were found in many individuals. Because counts were too low, roughly 18 rarely observed V segments, including chromosome 9 orphons, were left out of the earlier analysis of 500 to 650 of the donors. Correlated functional status among segregating V segments might be attributable to linkage disequilibrium, but an unknown experimental factor could not be ruled out. A later analysis found that HLA-associated TCR beta chains were more clonally expanded and had lower generation probabilities than equally common non-associated chains. Strong co-occurrence of HLA alleles, especially DR and DQ, made assigning TCR associations to individual alleles difficult. In a later analysis, most CMV-associated TCR beta chains were found to appear HLA-restricted, with HLA associations seemingly driven largely by CMV exposure. In a later analysis, 15,000 to 20,000 TCR beta sequences were associated with specific HLA alleles at a false discovery rate of 0.05. Compared with the approximately 670-donor mean, donors in an Asian-associated ancestry cluster had fewer N-insertions in productive TCRs, according to a later genetic analysis. In vitro tests confirmed that three of the cytomegalovirus-associated TCR beta chains recognize cytomegalovirus antigens. A later analysis reported that several top co-occurrence clusters appeared linked to parvovirus B19, influenza, CMV and Epstein-Barr virus. An earlier analysis of 450 to 750 of the donors showed that most TCR beta V segments appeared in productive rearrangements either about 87% or about 30% of the time, which broadly matched IMGT annotations.

The protocol used for the library was the immunoSEQ multiplex PCR assay. For the multiplex PCR, a mixture combining 60 forward primers for TCR Vbeta segments and 13 reverse primers for TCR Jbeta segments was used. Amplification of the CDR3 region of rearranged TCR beta genes was performed with a multiplex PCR assay on genomic DNA. The amplified TCR beta libraries were sequenced on the Illumina HiSeq System as 87-base-pair reads. The paper's data handling went like this. A later analysis counted approximately 76 million unique TCR beta chains across the roughly 700 repertoires, and some 11 million of these chains were shared by at least two donors. A nearest-neighbor algorithm error-corrected the raw reads and collapsed the reads into unique sequences, merging closely related sequences to remove PCR and sequencing errors. To assign V, D and J gene segments, CDR3 sequences were aligned to IMGT reference sequences. Each retained sequence needed at least a six-nucleotide match to both a V gene segment and a J gene segment. A rearrangement counted as productive if the CDR3 had no stop codons and remained in frame with V and J, and every other rearrangement counted as non-productive. CDR3 was defined according to IMGT convention as the region running from the second conserved V-encoded cysteine to the conserved J-encoded phenylalanine. Sequences without an unambiguous match to a single V gene segment were excluded from the earlier analysis of about 600 of the donors. An earlier analysis of a few hundred of the donors called V segments functional above 56.7% productive rearrangements and segregating when the between-donor standard deviation exceeded 5%. A statistical classification framework was built for diagnosing cytomegalovirus status from the catalog of TCR beta chain sequences. In a later analysis, TCR nucleotide sequences were compared against IMGT/GENE-DB human TR gene sequences so that V and J genes could be assigned. Using the TCRdist pipeline, a later analysis assigned CDR3 sequences along with most-parsimonious VDJ recombination scenarios. In a later analysis, each TCR beta chain was defined by its CDR3 amino acid sequence together with its V-gene family, and reads lacking a unique V-gene family were excluded. To address suspected cross-contamination and a sequencing artifact, a later analysis removed some 620 highly shared, low-generation-probability nucleotide sequences. In a later analysis, a clonal expansion index for each public chain was calculated from normalized within-repertoire ranks of inferred template counts. In a later analysis, generation probabilities were computed using a VDJ recombination model fitted to out-of-frame rearrangements, and the results were checked against IGoR. A later analysis scored TCR-TCR, TCR-HLA and TCR-CMV co-occurrence with hypergeometric tests, applying a repertoire-size bias correction to TCR pairs. To estimate false discovery rates, a later analysis permuted the HLA or CMV assignments 20 times. A later analysis grouped co-occurring TCRs with DBSCAN, adding TCRdist sequence similarity when clustering within HLA-allele-positive subsets. For co-occurrence clustering, repertoires with fewer than 30,000 or more than 120,000 public chains were excluded, along with 4 to 6 repertoires with anomalous nucleotide sharing. Imported from immuneACCESS, the table was reduced by TCRdb to in-frame sequences with V and J called. These copies leave out some clones; in studies compared against another copy, an unresolved V gene accounts for under half, and the cause of the remainder is not known. V and J calls and clone size follow that table, whereas D and trimming were derived from the DNA. This sample lists around 140,000 clones; around 80% were detected once. Roughly 2.9% of the sample goes to the ten largest clones.

In total, fewer than 750 healthy bone marrow donors made up the cohort. All cohort members were sampled while nominally healthy, although unrecorded immune exposures were likely present. The donor was CMV seronegative and belonged to the group of more than 300 seronegative cohort members. A peripheral blood sample was provided by each donor, and peripheral blood mononuclear cells were used for TCR beta sequencing. The Qiagen DNeasy Blood Extraction Kit was used to extract genomic DNA from the blood cell samples. Sequenced: PBMCs. Recombination joined TRBV6-6 with TRBJ1-6; the D gene is possibly TRBD1, with 5 bases matching. The receptor comes from a female donor in good health and CMV-seronegative. The sequenced DNA is TGTGCCAGCAGTTTGGCTGGGGGGTCTTATAATTCACCCCTCCACTTT. The resulting protein is CASSLAGGSYNSPLHF.